This TCR beta chain was sequenced in a study of Ad26.COV2.S vaccination and SARS-CoV-2 variants. About the study: A COV1001 Ad26.COV2.S trial-arm participant provided the sample.

This clone was detected once. As yet, its antigen is unknown. Study-level results: Substantial breadth in spike-specific CD8+ and CD4+ T cell responses was reportedly seen after vaccination.

The CDR3 is made up of 14 amino acids. The V gene end was trimmed by 1 base and the J gene end by 7 bases; junction bases not matched to a gene: 7. CDR1 and CDR2 from the germline V gene are LGHDT and YNNKEL (reference sequence). The assay was immunoSEQ multiplex PCR, and TCRdb's table has in-frame clones only and misses some. Among roughly 350,000 clones, 70% to 90% were seen once, and the ten largest hold about 10%. Treatment given: around 19 received Ad26.COV2.S at low or high dose, single or two shots; 5 received placebo; per-sample allocation not given. The samples were gathered on day 63 after the first injection of vaccine or placebo.

This chain connects TRBV3-1 (or the pseudogene TRBV3-2) to TRBJ2-7, with 7 bases aligning to TRBD2. The receptor's source is a person between 18 and 65 years old who received the Ad26.COV2.S COVID-19 vaccine or a placebo. This specimen was peripheral blood, taken in a trial of Ad26.COV2.S vaccine versus placebo. The chain's CDR3 is CASSQAYIAGEQYF. In DNA, the CDR3 is TGTGCCAGCAGCCAAGCTTATATAGCGGGTGAGCAGTACTTC.